This TCR beta chain was recovered during a study of shared clonotypes between healthy human individuals. The CDR3 sequence is 14 residues long. With 3 bases removed from V and 3 bases from J, the gap between germline ends came to 9 bases. CDR1 is MGHDK, CDR2 SYGVNS, per germline. Naive CD45RA+ and memory CD45RA-negative subsets were split from CD4+ cells. Clones were read by immunoSEQ multiplex PCR, and TCRdb kept only the in-frame ones, dropping some. The sample holds hundreds of thousands of clones, under 80% seen once. The chain has TRBV25-1 and TRBJ1-5; D not certain. This sequence originates from a woman aged 30 to 39 in good health. The sample was memory CD4+ T cells sorted from blood. Regarding subset: CD45RA-negative fraction. The CDR3 reads CASSDSSNNQPQHF. The CDR3 bases are TGTGCCAGCAGTGATTCGAGTAACAATCAGCCCCAGCATTTT.